A selection of T cell receptor beta chains follows, all from one sample in a study of T cells in Graves' hyperthyroidism and ophthalmopathy. TCRdb independently ran MiXCR on the multiplex PCR reads; one entry per CDR3 protein. The sample carries about 660,000 distinct CDR3 sequences, 40% to 55% recorded once. The sample was peripheral blood or thyroid tissue (not recorded which). The receptors stem from an adult man with Graves' disease, either hyperthyroidism or ophthalmopathy (not recorded which). CDR3s include the opening cysteine and the closing phenylalanine or tryptophan. Fields, in order: D gene, clone size, J gene, V gene, CDR3 DNA, CDR3 protein. D genes are given only for firm matches. The listing skips clone size in some rows; elsewhere it reads once, few, many or a size class.

D gene: NA
clone size: many
J gene: TRBJ1-6
V gene: TRBV29-1
CDR3 DNA: TGCAGCGTTGAGGAACAATCGTTGGGCCTCAATTCACCCCTCCACTTT
CDR3 protein: CSVEEQSLGLNSPLHF

D gene: NA
clone size: NA
J gene: TRBJ2-7
V gene: TRBV20-1
CDR3 DNA: TGCAGTGCTAGACGGGGTCGCTACGAGCAGTACTTC
CDR3 protein: CSARRGRYEQYF

D gene: TRBD1
clone size: NA
J gene: TRBJ1-6
V gene: TRBV3-1
CDR3 DNA: TGTGCCAGCAGCCCAACAGGGGATTCACCCCTCCACTTT
CDR3 protein: CASSPTGDSPLHF

D gene: NA
clone size: NA
J gene: TRBJ1-5
V gene: TRBV7-9
CDR3 DNA: TGTGCCAGCAGCCCCGCTGGGTGGGGGGCAAGGCCCCAGCATTTT
CDR3 protein: CASSPAGWGARPQHF

D gene: NA
clone size: NA
J gene: TRBJ2-2
V gene: TRBV19
CDR3 DNA: TGTGCCAGTAGAAACGGACCGACCACCGGGGAGCTGTTTTTT
CDR3 protein: CASRNGPTTGELFF

D gene: NA
clone size: NA
J gene: TRBJ1-1
V gene: TRBV2
CDR3 DNA: TGTGCCAGCAGGAAACAGGATTCGAACACTGAAGCTTTCTTT
CDR3 protein: CASRKQDSNTEAFF

D gene: NA
clone size: NA
J gene: TRBJ1-6
V gene: TRBV30
CDR3 DNA: TGTGCCTGGAGTTTTCCGGCCTCACCCCTCCACTTT
CDR3 protein: CAWSFPASPLHF

D gene: NA
clone size: many
J gene: TRBJ1-2
V gene: TRBV7-9
CDR3 DNA: TGTGCCAGCAGCTTAGACCAGAACTATGGCTACACCTTC
CDR3 protein: CASSLDQNYGYTF

D gene: NA
clone size: few
J gene: TRBJ1-4
V gene: TRBV7-2
CDR3 DNA: TGTGCCAGCAGCTTCGGACCCTCGGGTGAAAAACTGTTTTTT
CDR3 protein: CASSFGPSGEKLFF

D gene: NA
clone size: few
J gene: TRBJ2-7
V gene: TRBV9
CDR3 DNA: TGTGCCAGCAGTCCTGACACAAACGAGCAGTACTTC
CDR3 protein: CASSPDTNEQYF

D gene: TRBD1
clone size: NA
J gene: TRBJ1-2
V gene: TRBV7-3
CDR3 DNA: TGTGCTAGAGCCGGGACAGGAGGCTATGGCTACACCTTC
CDR3 protein: CARAGTGGYGYTF

D gene: NA
clone size: NA
J gene: TRBJ2-7
V gene: TRBV5-1
CDR3 DNA: TGCGCCAGCAGCTCCACACAGGGTACCTCCTACGAGCAGTACTTC
CDR3 protein: CASSSTQGTSYEQYF

D gene: NA
clone size: many
J gene: TRBJ2-7
V gene: TRBV24-1
CDR3 DNA: TGTGCCACCAGTGATGGGACTCGCTACGAGCAGTACTTC
CDR3 protein: CATSDGTRYEQYF

D gene: NA
clone size: NA
J gene: TRBJ1-1
V gene: TRBV20-1
CDR3 DNA: TGCAGTGCTAGCCGACAGCCCAACATGAACACTGAAGCTTTCTTT
CDR3 protein: CSASRQPNMNTEAFF

D gene: NA
clone size: NA
J gene: TRBJ2-5
V gene: TRBV7-9
CDR3 DNA: TGTGCCAGCAGCCACCCTTCGGGGGAGGCCCAGTACTTC
CDR3 protein: CASSHPSGEAQYF